Presented here are 14 T cell receptor beta chains from one specimen sequenced in a study of blood T cell repertoires in COVID-19. TCRdb's copy holds only in-frame clones and misses some; the assay was immunoSEQ multiplex PCR. The sample comprises 200,000 to 250,000 clones, almost 90% of which are singletons, and roughly 1.5% rests with the top ten. Material for sequencing was peripheral blood. These receptors all come from a man between 18 and 29 years old with active or convalescent COVID-19.

The V call is TRBV27, the J call TRBJ1-1; D call uncertain. Looked up from germline, CDR1 is MNHEY and CDR2 is SMNVEV (reference sequence). The CDR3 sequence is 13 residues long. The germline V and J ends were trimmed by 2 bases and 4 bases, with 8 bases remaining between them. The CDR3, as DNA: TGTGCCAGCAGTTTACAGCGCGGCACTGAAGCTTTCTTT. Translated: CASSLQRGTEAFF.

This chain links TRBV30 with TRBJ2-2, with D maybe TRBD2 (7 bases). The CDR3 runs to 14 residues. The V end lost 8 bases, the J end lost 5 bases, and 18 bases lay between the germline ends. The germline CDR1 and CDR2 sequences are GTSNPN and SVGIG (reference sequence). The CDR3 nucleotides read TGTGCCCTATCGGGGGGCGCGGGGACCGGGGAGCTGTTTTTT. Translation: CALSGGAGTGELFF.

The chain links TRBV30 to TRBJ2-5, with 12 bases lining up with TRBD2. CDR3 length: 16 residues. The V gene end was trimmed by 4 bases and the J gene end by 4 bases; junction bases not matched to a gene: 10. CDR1 is GTSNPN and CDR2 is SVGIG in the germline V gene (reference sequence). The CDR3: CAWTALAGGPGETQYF. The CDR3 bases are TGTGCCTGGACCGCCCTAGCGGGAGGGCCGGGAGAGACCCAGTACTTC.

The rearrangement joins TRBV5-5 to TRBJ2-3; D uncertain. Germline-derived CDR1 and CDR2 are SGHKS and YYEKEE (reference sequence). The V end lost 4 bases, the J end lost 6 bases, and 18 bases lay between the germline ends. The CDR3 spans 15 residues. The CDR3 DNA reads as TGTGCCAGCAGCGGAGCAAACCCCCAAATGGATACGCAGTATTTT. This encodes CASSGANPQMDTQYF.

The V and J genes are TRBV27 and TRBJ2-7; D not certain. Trimming cost V 4 bases and J 4 bases, with 11 bases left between them. Germline loops: CDR1 MNHEY, CDR2 SMNVEV (reference sequence). This CDR3 region has 13 residues. CDR3 DNA sequence: TGTGCCAGCAGTTCACGACTGATATACGAGCAGTACTTC. Encoded protein: CASSSRLIYEQYF.

This chain links TRBV7-8 with TRBJ2-1; tentative D call: TRBD2 (7 bases). Germline V gene sequence: CDR1 SGHVS, CDR2 FQNEAQ. The CDR3 sequence is 16 residues long. V was cut by 7 bases and J by 9 bases, with 25 bases left in between. CDR3: CASILGAVGGQGEQFF. In DNA form, the CDR3 reads TGTGCCAGCATCCTAGGGGCTGTGGGGGGGCAAGGTGAGCAGTTCTTC.

The chain combines TRBV7-8 with TRBJ1-5; D is unresolved. V shed 5 bases and J shed 7 bases, with 21 bases lying between them. The germline CDR1 and CDR2 sequences are SGHVS and FQNEAQ. The length of the CDR3 is 16 residues. The CDR3 spells CASSTILAEVNQPQHF. The CDR3 DNA is TGTGCCAGCAGCACAATCCTCGCGGAGGTTAACCAGCCCCAGCATTTT.

The J gene is TRBJ1-1, the V gene TRBV28; 8 bases agree with TRBD1. Germline trimming cut 3 bases from V and 4 bases from J; bases unmatched to any gene: 4. The CDR3 length is 14 residues. Germline V gene lookup returns CDR1 MDHEN and CDR2 SYDVKM. CDR3 DNA: TGTGCCAGCAGTTTCAGGGGGCTGAGCACTGAAGCTTTCTTT. It codes for CASSFRGLSTEAFF.

A remark on this clone: Germline and junction disagree at one end, which may indicate a read error. The chain has TRBV19 and TRBJ2-3; TRBD2 matches 10 bases. The CDR3 is 16 amino acids. The germline CDR1 and CDR2 sequences are LNHDA and SQIVND (reference sequence). DNA of the CDR3: TGTGCCAGTAGTATTGGGGATGGCAGGGGGACTAGCGCACCGGATTTT. Its translation is CASSIGDGRGTSAPDF.

V usage is TRBV19 and J usage is TRBJ1-6, with 7 bases fitting TRBD1. The CDR3 runs to 14 residues. The V segment lost 6 bases and the J segment 9 bases; nucleotides outside the gene matches: 8. Germline V gives CDR1 LNHDA, CDR2 SQIVND (reference sequence). Here the CDR3 reads CASRRGQGSSPLHF. CDR3 DNA sequence: TGTGCCAGTAGAAGGGGGCAGGGGAGTTCACCCCTCCACTTT.

This rearrangement joins TRBV5-1 to TRBJ2-7, with 8 nucleotides matching TRBD1. This CDR3 contains 15 residues. The germline V gene has CDR1 SGHRS and CDR2 YFSETQ. V lost 0 bases and J lost 0; bases outside the gene matches: 2. For the CDR3, the DNA is TGCGCCAGCAGCTTGGGGGACAGGACCTCCTACGAGCAGTACTTC. As protein: CASSLGDRTSYEQYF.

The V call is TRBV6-1, the J call TRBJ2-7, with a tentative D call TRBD1 (6 bases). The V and J ends lost 4 bases and 2 bases respectively, with 18 bases between them. Germline V lookup: CDR1 MNHNS, CDR2 SASEGT. The CDR3 spans 16 residues. CDR3 amino acids: CASSASGGRGAYEQYF. In DNA form, the CDR3 reads TGTGCCAGCAGTGCGTCCGGAGGCAGGGGCGCCTACGAGCAGTACTTC.

The chain uses TRBV7-2 and TRBJ2-3, with D possibly TRBD1 on 6 matching bases. This CDR3 is built from 14 residues. Germline V gene lookup returns CDR1 SGHTA and CDR2 FQGNSA. The V and J ends lost 7 bases and 4 bases respectively, with 15 bases between them. CDR3 nucleotide sequence: TGTGCCAGCAACCAGGGGCCTGGTCCAGATACGCAGTATTTT. This codes for CASNQGPGPDTQYF.

The rearrangement joins TRBV5-1 to TRBJ2-6; D unresolved. Trimming shortened V by 0 bases and J by 4 bases, and 8 bases separated the two germline ends. The CDR3 length is 15 residues. Germline loops: CDR1 SGHRS, CDR2 YFSETQ. The CDR3 region has the DNA TGCGCCAGCAGCTTGGAGTGGAGCGGGGCCAACGTCCTGACTTTC. Translating it yields CASSLEWSGANVLTF.